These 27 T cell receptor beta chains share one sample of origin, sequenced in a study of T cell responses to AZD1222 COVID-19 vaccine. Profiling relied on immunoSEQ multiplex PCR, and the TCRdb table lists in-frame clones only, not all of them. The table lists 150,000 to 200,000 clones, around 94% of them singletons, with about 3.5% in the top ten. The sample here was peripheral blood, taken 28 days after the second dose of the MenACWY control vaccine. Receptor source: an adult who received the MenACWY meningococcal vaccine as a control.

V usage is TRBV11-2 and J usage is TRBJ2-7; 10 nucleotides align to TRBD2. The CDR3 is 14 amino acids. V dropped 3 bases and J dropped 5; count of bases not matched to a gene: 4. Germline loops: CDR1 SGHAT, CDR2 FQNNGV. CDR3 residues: CASSFGLAEDEQYF. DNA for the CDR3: TGTGCCAGCAGCTTTGGACTAGCGGAGGACGAGCAGTACTTC.

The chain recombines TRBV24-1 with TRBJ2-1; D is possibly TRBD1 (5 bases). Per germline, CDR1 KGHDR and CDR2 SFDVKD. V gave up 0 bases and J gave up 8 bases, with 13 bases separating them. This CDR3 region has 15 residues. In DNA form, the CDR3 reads TGTGCCACCAGTGATTTGCAGGGCCAGGGCGATGAGCAGTTCTTC. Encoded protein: CATSDLQGQGDEQFF.

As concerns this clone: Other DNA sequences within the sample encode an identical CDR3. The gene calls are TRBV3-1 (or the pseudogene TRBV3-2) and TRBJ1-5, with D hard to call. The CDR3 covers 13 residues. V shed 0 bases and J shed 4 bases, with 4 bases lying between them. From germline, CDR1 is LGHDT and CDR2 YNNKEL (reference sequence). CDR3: CASSQDLNQPQHF. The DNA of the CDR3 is TGTGCCAGCAGCCAAGATCTAAATCAGCCCCAGCATTTT.

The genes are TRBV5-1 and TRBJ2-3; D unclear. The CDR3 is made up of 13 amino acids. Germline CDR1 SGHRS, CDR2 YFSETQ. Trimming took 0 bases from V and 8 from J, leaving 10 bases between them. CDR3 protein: CASSLGPDATQYF. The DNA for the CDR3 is TGCGCCAGCAGCTTGGGGCCGGACGCTACGCAGTATTTT.

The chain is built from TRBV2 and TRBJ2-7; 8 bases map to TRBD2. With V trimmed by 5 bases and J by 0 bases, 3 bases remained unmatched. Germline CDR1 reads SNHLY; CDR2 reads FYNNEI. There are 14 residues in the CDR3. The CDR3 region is CASSRTSGSYEQYF. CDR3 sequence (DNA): TGTGCCAGCAGTCGAACTAGCGGCTCCTACGAGCAGTACTTC.

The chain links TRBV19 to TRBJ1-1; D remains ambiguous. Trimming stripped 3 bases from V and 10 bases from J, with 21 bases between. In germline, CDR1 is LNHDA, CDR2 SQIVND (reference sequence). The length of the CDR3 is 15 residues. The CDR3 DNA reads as TGTGCCAGTAGTATGTGGGCGGACTTCAGTTTTATAGCTTTCTTT. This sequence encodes CASSMWADFSFIAFF.

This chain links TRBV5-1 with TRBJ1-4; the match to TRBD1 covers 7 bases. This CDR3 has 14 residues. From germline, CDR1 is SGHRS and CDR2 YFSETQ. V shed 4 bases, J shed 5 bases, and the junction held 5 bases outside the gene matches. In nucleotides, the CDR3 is TGCGCCAGCAGCGCGGACAGGTTAAATGAAAAACTGTTTTTT. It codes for CASSADRLNEKLFF.

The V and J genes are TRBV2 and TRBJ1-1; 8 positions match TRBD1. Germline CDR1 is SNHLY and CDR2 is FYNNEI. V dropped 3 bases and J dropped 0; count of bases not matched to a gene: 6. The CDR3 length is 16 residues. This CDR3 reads CASSDPGQALNTEAFF. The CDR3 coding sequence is TGTGCCAGCAGTGACCCGGGACAGGCATTGAACACTGAAGCTTTCTTT.

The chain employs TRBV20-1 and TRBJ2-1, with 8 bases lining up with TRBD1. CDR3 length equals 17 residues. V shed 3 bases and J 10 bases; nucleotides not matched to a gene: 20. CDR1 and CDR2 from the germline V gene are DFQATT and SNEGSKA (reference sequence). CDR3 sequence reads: CSASPARTGPLQDEQFF. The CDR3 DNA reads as TGCAGTGCTAGTCCAGCCCGGACAGGGCCCCTCCAGGACGAGCAGTTCTTC.

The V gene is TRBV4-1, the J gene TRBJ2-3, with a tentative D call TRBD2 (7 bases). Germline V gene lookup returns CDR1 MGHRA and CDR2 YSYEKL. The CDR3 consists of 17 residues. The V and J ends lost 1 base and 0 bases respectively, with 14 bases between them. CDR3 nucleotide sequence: TGCGCCAGCAGCCAAGTGTGGGGAGGGGGAAGCACAGATACGCAGTATTTT. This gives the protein CASSQVWGGGSTDTQYF.

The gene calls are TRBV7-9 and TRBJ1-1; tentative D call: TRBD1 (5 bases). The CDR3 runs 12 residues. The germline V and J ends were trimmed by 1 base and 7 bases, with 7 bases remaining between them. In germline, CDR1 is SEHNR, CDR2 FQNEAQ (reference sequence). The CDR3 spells CASSLGQFEAFF. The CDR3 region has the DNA TGTGCCAGCAGCTTAGGACAGTTTGAAGCTTTCTTT.

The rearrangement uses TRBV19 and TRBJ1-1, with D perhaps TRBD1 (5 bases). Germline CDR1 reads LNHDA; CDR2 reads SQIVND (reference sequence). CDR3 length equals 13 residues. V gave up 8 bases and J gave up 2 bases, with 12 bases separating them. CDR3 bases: TGTGCCAGTTCCATGGGGGGAAACACTGAAGCTTTCTTT. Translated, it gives CASSMGGNTEAFF. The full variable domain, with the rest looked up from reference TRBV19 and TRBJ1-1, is DGGITQSPKYLFRKEGQNVTLSCEQNLNHDAMYWYRQDPGQGLRLIYYSQIVNDFQKGDIAEGYSVSREKKESFPLTVTSAQKNPTAFYLCASSMGGNTEAFFGQGTRLTVV.

This CDR3 reads CSVSGTPLLYGYTF. CDR3 sequence (DNA): TGCAGCGTTTCCGGGACGCCCCTCCTCTATGGCTACACCTTC. The chain employs TRBV29-1 and TRBJ1-2, with D maybe TRBD1 (5 bases). The germline V and J ends were trimmed by 5 bases and 4 bases, with 17 bases remaining between them. The germline CDR1 and CDR2 sequences are SQVTM and ANQGSEA. This CDR3 has 14 residues. The entire variable domain, with the rest obtained from reference TRBV29-1 and TRBJ1-2, is as follows: SAVISQKPSRDICQRGTSLTIQCQVDSQVTMMFWYRQQPGQSLTLIATANQGSEATYESGFVIDKFPISRPNLTFSTLTVSNMSPEDSSIYLCSVSGTPLLYGYTFGSGTRLTVV.

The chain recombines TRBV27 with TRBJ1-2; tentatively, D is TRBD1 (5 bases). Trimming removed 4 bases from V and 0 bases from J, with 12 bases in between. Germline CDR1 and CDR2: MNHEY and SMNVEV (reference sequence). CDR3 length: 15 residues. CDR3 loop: CASSSWGTSNYGYTF. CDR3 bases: TGTGCCAGCAGTTCATGGGGCACTTCTAACTATGGCTACACCTTC.

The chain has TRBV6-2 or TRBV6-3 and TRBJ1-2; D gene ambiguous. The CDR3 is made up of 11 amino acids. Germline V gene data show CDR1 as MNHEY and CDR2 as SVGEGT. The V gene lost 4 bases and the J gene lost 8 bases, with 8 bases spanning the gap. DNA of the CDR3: TGTGCCAGCAGTTCTTTACAAGGCTACACCTTC. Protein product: CASSSLQGYTF.

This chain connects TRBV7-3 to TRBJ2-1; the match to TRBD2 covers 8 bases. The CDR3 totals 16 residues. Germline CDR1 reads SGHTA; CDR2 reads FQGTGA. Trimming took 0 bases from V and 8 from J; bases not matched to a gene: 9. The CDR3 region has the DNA TGTGCCAGCAGCTTAACAATCACGGGAGGGCCTGATGAGCAGTTCTTC. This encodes CASSLTITGGPDEQFF.

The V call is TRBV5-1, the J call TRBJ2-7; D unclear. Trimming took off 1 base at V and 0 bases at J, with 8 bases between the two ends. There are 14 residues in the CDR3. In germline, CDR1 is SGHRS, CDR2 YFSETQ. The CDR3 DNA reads TGCGCCAGCAGCTTGCGAGTTAGCTCCTACGAGCAGTACTTC. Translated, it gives CASSLRVSSYEQYF.

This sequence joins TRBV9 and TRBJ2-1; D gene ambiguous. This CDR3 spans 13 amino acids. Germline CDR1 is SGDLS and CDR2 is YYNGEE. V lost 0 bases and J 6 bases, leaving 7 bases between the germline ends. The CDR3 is CASSVGLTNEQFF. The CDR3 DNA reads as TGTGCCAGCAGCGTAGGGCTGACCAATGAGCAGTTCTTC.

DNA of the CDR3: TGCGCCAGCAGCATAGCGGGAGGGGACTACAATGAGCAGTTCTTC. This sequence encodes CASSIAGGDYNEQFF. The chain uses TRBV4-3 and TRBJ2-1, with 11 positions matching TRBD2. CDR3 size: 15 residues. CDR1 is LGHNA and CDR2 is YSLEER in the germline V gene. Trimming cost V 5 bases and J 3 bases; bases outside gene matches: 3.

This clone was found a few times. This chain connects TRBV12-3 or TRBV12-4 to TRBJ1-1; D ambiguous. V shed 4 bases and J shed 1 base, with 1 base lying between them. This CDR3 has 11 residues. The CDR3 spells CASSWNTEAFF. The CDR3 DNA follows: TGTGCCAGCAGTTGGAACACTGAAGCTTTCTTT.

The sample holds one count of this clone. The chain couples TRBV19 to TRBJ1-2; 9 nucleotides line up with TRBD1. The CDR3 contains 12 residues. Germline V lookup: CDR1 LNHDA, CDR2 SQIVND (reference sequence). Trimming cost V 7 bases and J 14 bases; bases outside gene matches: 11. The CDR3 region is CASITTGGVLTF. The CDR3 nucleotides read TGTGCCAGTATTACAACAGGGGGCGTTTTAACCTTC.

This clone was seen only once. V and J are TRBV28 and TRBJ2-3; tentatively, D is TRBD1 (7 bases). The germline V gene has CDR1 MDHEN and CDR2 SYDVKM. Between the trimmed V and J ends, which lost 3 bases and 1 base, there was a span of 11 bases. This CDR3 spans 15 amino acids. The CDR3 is CASSFGGQRTDTQYF. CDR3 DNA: TGTGCCAGCAGTTTCGGGGGACAGCGCACAGATACGCAGTATTTT.

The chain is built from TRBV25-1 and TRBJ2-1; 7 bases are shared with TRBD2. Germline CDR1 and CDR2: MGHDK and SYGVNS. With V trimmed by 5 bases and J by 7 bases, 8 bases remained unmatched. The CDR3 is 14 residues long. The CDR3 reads CASSKRGGINEQFF. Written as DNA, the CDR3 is TGTGCCAGCAGTAAGCGGGGCGGGATTAATGAGCAGTTCTTC.

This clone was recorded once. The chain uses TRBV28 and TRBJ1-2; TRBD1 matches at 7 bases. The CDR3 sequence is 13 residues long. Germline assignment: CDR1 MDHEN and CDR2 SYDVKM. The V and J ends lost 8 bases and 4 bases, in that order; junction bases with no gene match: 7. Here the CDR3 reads CASEGAGSYGYTF. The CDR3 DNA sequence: TGTGCCAGCGAGGGGGCAGGGAGCTATGGCTACACCTTC.

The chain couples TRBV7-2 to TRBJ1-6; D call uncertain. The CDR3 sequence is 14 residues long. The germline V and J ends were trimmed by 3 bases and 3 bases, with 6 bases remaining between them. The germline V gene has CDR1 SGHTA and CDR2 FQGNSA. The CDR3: CASSFSNYNSPLHF. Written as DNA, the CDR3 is TGTGCCAGCAGCTTTTCAAACTATAATTCACCCCTCCACTTT.

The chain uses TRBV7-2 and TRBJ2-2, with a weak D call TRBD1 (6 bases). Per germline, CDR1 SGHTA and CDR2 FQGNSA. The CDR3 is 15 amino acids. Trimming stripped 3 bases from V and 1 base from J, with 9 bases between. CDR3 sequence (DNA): TGTGCCAGCAGCTTTACAGGGAGGAACACCGGGGAGCTGTTTTTT. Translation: CASSFTGRNTGELFF. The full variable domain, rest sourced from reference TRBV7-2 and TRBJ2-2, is GAGVSQSPSNKVTEKGKDVELRCDPISGHTALYWYRQSLGQGLEFLIYFQGNSAPDKSGLPSDRFSAERTGGSVSTLTIQRTQQEDSAVYLCASSFTGRNTGELFFGEGSRLTVL.

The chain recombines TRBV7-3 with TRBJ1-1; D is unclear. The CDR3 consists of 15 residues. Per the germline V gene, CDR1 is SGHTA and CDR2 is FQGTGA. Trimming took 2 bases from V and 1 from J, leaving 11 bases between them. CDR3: CASSLGHSSNTEAFF. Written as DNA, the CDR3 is TGTGCCAGCAGCTTAGGGCACTCTTCGAACACTGAAGCTTTCTTT.